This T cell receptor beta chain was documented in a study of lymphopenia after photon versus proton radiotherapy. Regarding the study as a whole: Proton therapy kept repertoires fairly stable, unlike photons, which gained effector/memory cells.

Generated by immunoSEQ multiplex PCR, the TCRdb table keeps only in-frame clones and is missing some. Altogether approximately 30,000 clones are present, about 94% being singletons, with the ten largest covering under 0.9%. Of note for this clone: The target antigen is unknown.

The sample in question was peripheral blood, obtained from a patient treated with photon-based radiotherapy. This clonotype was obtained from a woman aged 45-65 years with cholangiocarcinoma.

CDR3 protein: CASSPRGTSGGSNEQFF. The CDR3 DNA sequence: TGTGCCAGCAGCCCGAGGGGCACTAGCGGGGGGTCGAATGAGCAGTTCTTC. V gene TRBV7-2 combines with J gene TRBJ2-1, with TRBD2 matching 12 bases. CDR3 length: 17 amino acids. V trimming: 5 bases; J trimming: 7 bases; junction bases outside the gene matches: 12. Germline V gene data show CDR1 as SGHTA and CDR2 as FQGNSA.